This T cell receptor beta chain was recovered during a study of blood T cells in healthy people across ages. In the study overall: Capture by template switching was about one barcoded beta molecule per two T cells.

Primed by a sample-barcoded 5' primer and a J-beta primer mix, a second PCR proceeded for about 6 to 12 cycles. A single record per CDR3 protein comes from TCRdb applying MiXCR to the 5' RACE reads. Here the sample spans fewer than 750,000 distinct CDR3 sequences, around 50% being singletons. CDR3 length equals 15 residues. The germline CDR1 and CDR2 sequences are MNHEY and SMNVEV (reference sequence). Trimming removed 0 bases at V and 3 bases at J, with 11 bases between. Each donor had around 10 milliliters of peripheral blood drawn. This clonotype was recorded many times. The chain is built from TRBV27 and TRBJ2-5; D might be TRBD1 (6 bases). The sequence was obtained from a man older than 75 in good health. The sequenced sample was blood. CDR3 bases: TGTGCCAGCAGTTTATCTCTAAACAGGGAAGAGACCCAGTACTTC. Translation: CASSLSLNREETQYF.